This entry concerns a single T cell receptor beta chain. The entry originates in a study of T cells expressing NK-cell markers. TCRdb re-called the 5' RACE reads and gives one entry per CDR3 protein, without DNA. The sample table sets out 250,000 to 300,000 distinct CDR3 sequences. This CDR3 contains 13 residues. The germline V gene has CDR1 SGHTA and CDR2 FQGNSA. The chain combines TRBV7-2 with TRBJ1-1. The clonotype comes from a woman aged 18-70 years in good health. What was sequenced was blood T cells: a sorted CD56 or NKG2C T cell subset, CD4+ or CD8+ T cells, or bulk PBMC T cells (not recorded which). CDR3 loop: CASSFSANTEAFF.